This T cell receptor (beta chain) was observed in a study of human T cells and chemical hapten exposure. Study details: Largely, small differences in pooled library volume made per-sample TCR yields vary.

Time point meaning: patch test 1, 2 weeks after DPC sensitization. Treatment described: therapeutic diphenylcyclopropenone sensitization with weekly scalp DPC. Germline CDR1 is MGHRA and CDR2 is YSYEKL. The CDR3 extends over 16 amino acids. The junction had 13 bases not matched to a gene; V was cut back by 4 bases and J by 7 bases. From the RACE reads, TCRdb called clonotypes with MiXCR, one entry per CDR3 protein. The table includes about 57,000 distinct CDR3 sequences, about 9.6% detected once. The sequence derives from a woman aged 35 to 49 with alopecia areata. Some clones in this sample may be carry-over from other donors' samples. The rearrangement links TRBV4-1 to TRBJ2-1; 7 bases are shared with TRBD2. The starting material was whole blood, obtained in connection with sensitization to the hapten diphenylcyclopropenone (DPC). CDR3 in DNA: TGCGCCAGCAGCCCCCTTCTCCTAGCGGTTTCTAATGAGCAGTTCTTC. It encodes CASSPLLLAVSNEQFF.